Listed here are 11 T cell receptor beta chains from one sample, sequenced in a study of blood T cell repertoires in COVID-19. The protocol was immunoSEQ multiplex PCR, while the TCRdb copy is restricted to in-frame clones and leaves out a portion. The repertoire has more than 350,000 clones, 75% to 90% of them found once; the top ten carry 0.9% to 1.1%. The specimen sequenced was PBMCs or T cells enriched from blood (not recorded which). Every receptor here comes from a man younger than 35 who had recovered from COVID-19.

This sequence joins TRBV5-1 and TRBJ2-1; TRBD2 aligns across 13 bases. Trimming cost V 4 bases and J 9 bases; bases outside gene matches: 7. CDR1 is SGHRS, CDR2 YFSETQ, per germline. The CDR3 covers 15 residues. This chain's CDR3 is CASSETSGRAVEQFF. The CDR3 DNA reads TGCGCCAGCAGCGAAACTAGCGGGAGGGCCGTTGAGCAGTTCTTC.

The chain combines TRBV2 with TRBJ2-3, with TRBD2 matching 7 bases. V lost 6 bases to trimming and J lost 4 bases; unmatched junction nucleotides: 10. The germline gives CDR1 SNHLY, CDR2 FYNNEI. CDR3 length equals 15 residues. The CDR3 reads CASSRLASDADTQYF. CDR3 sequence (DNA): TGTGCCAGCAGCAGACTAGCTTCTGACGCAGATACGCAGTATTTT.

V usage is TRBV6-6 and J usage is TRBJ1-6; D is unresolved. CDR1 MNHNY and CDR2 SVGAGI come from the germline V gene (reference sequence). V lost 2 bases and J 1 base, leaving 9 bases between the germline ends. This CDR3 has 16 residues. CDR3 residues: CASSYREGSYNSPLHF. CDR3 DNA: TGTGCCAGCAGTTACAGGGAGGGATCCTATAATTCACCCCTCCACTTT.

This clone occurred many times. The rearrangement uses TRBV6-4 and TRBJ2-3; 10 nucleotides align to TRBD2. The CDR3 totals 16 residues. The J segment lost 1 base and the V segment lost 2 bases, leaving 3 bases of the junction unmatched. The germline V gene has CDR1 MRHNA and CDR2 SNTAGT. The CDR3 sequence: CASSDRAGGGTDTQYF. DNA for the CDR3: TGTGCCAGCAGTGACCGAGCGGGAGGGGGCACAGATACGCAGTATTTT.

As DNA, the CDR3 is TGTGCTAGTGGTTTGGGGCTAGCTGCAGATACGCAGTATTTT. Its translation is CASGLGLAADTQYF. The chain joins TRBV12-5 to TRBJ2-3; tentative D call: TRBD2 (5 bases). CDR3 length: 14 residues. Germline lookup yields CDR1 LGHNT and CDR2 FRNRAP. The V end was cut by 1 base, the J end by 4 bases, with 9 bases between.

The chain is built from TRBV5-4 and TRBJ2-1, with D possibly being TRBD2 (6 bases). V lost 5 bases, J lost 7 bases, and 13 bases lay in between. Germline V gives CDR1 SGHNT, CDR2 YYREEE (reference sequence). The CDR3 spans 13 residues. This chain's CDR3 is CASRIGGKNEQFF. In DNA, the CDR3 is TGTGCCAGCAGAATTGGGGGGAAGAATGAGCAGTTCTTC.

This rearrangement joins TRBV6-1 to TRBJ2-3, with 7 bases fitting TRBD1. The CDR3 runs to 16 residues. Trimming took 2 bases from V and 2 from J; bases not matched to a gene: 7. Germline lookup yields CDR1 MNHNS and CDR2 SASEGT. This CDR3 reads CASSEWGTDLTDTQYF. CDR3 coding DNA: TGTGCCAGCAGTGAATGGGGGACAGACCTCACAGATACGCAGTATTTT.

This chain connects TRBV12-5 to TRBJ1-2; D not resolved. The V and J ends lost 5 bases and 5 bases respectively, with 9 bases between them. The germline gives CDR1 LGHNT, CDR2 FRNRAP. The CDR3 length is 12 residues. The CDR3 is CASGPGLYGYTF. In DNA form, the CDR3 reads TGTGCTAGTGGTCCCGGACTGTATGGCTACACCTTC.

The rearrangement links TRBV9 to TRBJ1-1; 10 positions match TRBD1. V gave up 3 bases and J gave up 5 bases; unmatched junction bases: 7. Germline V lookup: CDR1 SGDLS, CDR2 YYNGEE. There are 15 residues in the CDR3. DNA of the CDR3: TGTGCCAGCAGCGAGCAGACAGGGGGCAGTACTGAAGCTTTCTTT. Encoded protein: CASSEQTGGSTEAFF.

This sequence joins TRBV9 and TRBJ1-2, with D perhaps matching TRBD1 (6 bases). Germline CDR1 is SGDLS and CDR2 is YYNGEE. V was clipped by 3 bases and J by 5 bases, with 23 bases between them. CDR3 length: 17 residues. CDR3 region: CASSEAELQGLGYGYTF. In DNA form, the CDR3 reads TGTGCCAGCAGCGAGGCCGAATTACAGGGCCTAGGGTATGGCTACACCTTC. The variable domain in full, with the rest retrieved from reference TRBV9 and TRBJ1-2, is DSGVTQTPKHLITATGQRVTLRCSPRSGDLSVYWYQQSLDQGLQFLIQYYNGEERAKGNILERFSAQQFPDLHSELNLSSLELGDSALYFCASSEAELQGLGYGYTFGSGTRLTVV.

The chain has TRBV7-2 and TRBJ1-1; tentative D call: TRBD1 (5 bases). Germline lookup yields CDR1 SGHTA and CDR2 FQGNSA. V dropped 4 bases and J dropped 1 base, with 19 bases sitting between them. CDR3 length: 17 amino acids. CDR3 nucleotide sequence: TGTGCCAGCAGCTCCCCGGGAGGGGTAGGTGGGAACACTGAAGCTTTCTTT. Residues: CASSSPGGVGGNTEAFF. The full variable domain, completed using reference TRBV7-2 and TRBJ1-1, is GAGVSQSPSNKVTEKGKDVELRCDPISGHTALYWYRQSLGQGLEFLIYFQGNSAPDKSGLPSDRFSAERTGGSVSTLTIQRTQQEDSAVYLCASSSPGGVGGNTEAFFGQGTRLTVV.